One sample yielded the 29 T cell receptor beta chains listed below, sequenced in a study of cytomegalovirus exposure and HLA in healthy donors. The PCR ran on 60 Vbeta and 13 Jbeta primers. Some clones are missing from TCRdb's copy, which holds only in-frame ones; the method was immunoSEQ multiplex PCR. This repertoire shows a few hundred thousand clones, roughly 80% found once; its top ten account for 0.2% to 0.25%. Sequencing was carried out using PBMCs. The receptor source for this set is a girl aged 2-10 years in good health and CMV-seronegative.

The chain joins TRBV18 to TRBJ2-7, with TRBD2 identical over 7 bases. Trimming removed 4 bases from V and 7 bases from J; junction bases left unmatched: 10. CDR1 KGHSH and CDR2 LQKENI come from the germline V gene. The length of the CDR3 is 14 residues. The CDR3 region has the DNA TGTGCCAGCTCACGTCCCGGGACTACTCCTGAGCAGTACTTC. This sequence encodes CASSRPGTTPEQYF.

This sequence joins TRBV5-1 and TRBJ2-5; D unresolved. The V end lost 2 bases, the J end lost 1 base, and 9 bases lay between the germline ends. Per germline, CDR1 SGHRS and CDR2 YFSETQ. The CDR3 extends over 14 amino acids. The CDR3 loop is CASSLDSSQETQYF. CDR3 DNA sequence: TGCGCCAGCAGCTTAGACTCGAGCCAAGAGACCCAGTACTTC.

The chain combines TRBV4-2 with TRBJ2-6; 7 bases agree with TRBD1. Germline CDR1 and CDR2: LGHNA and YNFKEQ. After removal of 4 bases from V and 0 bases from J, the junction contained 12 bases not matched to a gene. There are 19 residues in the CDR3. The chain's CDR3 is CASSLRGWGTGSGANVLTF. The CDR3 DNA reads TGTGCCAGCAGCCTCAGGGGGTGGGGAACGGGCTCTGGGGCCAACGTCCTGACTTTC.

This clone was seen more than once but under ten times. This chain uses TRBV6-5 with TRBJ2-1, with 8 bases lining up with TRBD2. Trimming at V came to 5 bases and at J to 13 bases, leaving 4 bases not matched to a gene. Germline values: CDR1 MNHEY, CDR2 SVGAGI. This CDR3 is built from 11 residues. Here the CDR3 DNA reads TGTGCCAGCAGTAGTAGCGGGGTCCAGTTCTTC. The encoded protein is CASSSSGVQFF.

This chain links TRBV9 with TRBJ1-2; D perhaps matches TRBD1 (5 bases). V was trimmed by 4 bases and J by 7 bases, leaving 17 bases between them. The CDR3 is 14 residues long. Germline loops: CDR1 SGDLS, CDR2 YYNGEE. The CDR3 loop is CASSSGTPRGGYTF. CDR3 DNA: TGTGCCAGCAGCTCCGGGACCCCGCGGGGTGGCTACACCTTC.

V is TRBV5-5 and J is TRBJ2-5, with a weak D call TRBD2 (6 bases). CDR1 is SGHKS, CDR2 YYEKEE, per germline (reference sequence). This CDR3 has 15 amino acids. V lost 4 bases, J lost 5 bases, and 18 bases lay in between. CDR3 in DNA: TGTGCCAGCAGCCTCGATACGGGGGAATACGAGACCCAGTACTTC. Its protein is CASSLDTGEYETQYF.

The rearrangement uses TRBV9 and TRBJ2-2; maybe TRBD2 (5 bases). Germline values: CDR1 SGDLS, CDR2 YYNGEE. This CDR3 region has 16 residues. Trimming stripped 0 bases from V and 1 base from J, with 10 bases between. CDR3 nucleotides: TGTGCCAGCAGCGTAGGTGGGAGCGGGAACACCGGGGAGCTGTTTTTT. It yields the protein CASSVGGSGNTGELFF.

Remarks on this clone: The sample carries other DNA sequences with the same CDR3. The rearrangement uses TRBV19 and TRBJ1-5, with a possible D match to TRBD1 (5 bases). Per germline, CDR1 LNHDA and CDR2 SQIVND (reference sequence). The CDR3 has 15 amino acids. V shed 3 bases and J shed 0 bases, with 9 bases lying between them. The CDR3 reads CASSIGGYSNQPQHF. CDR3 coding DNA: TGTGCCAGTAGTATTGGGGGGTATAGCAATCAGCCCCAGCATTTT.

This rearrangement joins TRBV27 to TRBJ1-1; possibly TRBD1 for D (5 bases). With 5 bases removed from V and 1 base from J, the gap between germline ends came to 11 bases. The CDR3 runs 14 residues. CDR1 and CDR2 from the germline V gene are MNHEY and SMNVEV (reference sequence). The CDR3 nucleotides are TGTGCCAGCAGTGAGCAGGGATCGAACACTGAAGCTTTCTTT. Its translation is CASSEQGSNTEAFF.

The V gene is TRBV9, the J gene TRBJ2-1, with D possibly matching TRBD2 (6 bases). This CDR3 comprises 14 residues. Trimming cost V 0 bases and J 7 bases, with 11 bases left between them. Germline CDR1 is SGDLS and CDR2 is YYNGEE. CDR3 in DNA: TGTGCCAGCAGCGTAGGGGGGGAGTTGAATGAGCAGTTCTTC. This sequence encodes CASSVGGELNEQFF.

This clone appeared a few times. The V and J genes are TRBV5-1 and TRBJ1-1; no clear D. The CDR3 consists of 15 residues. CDR1 and CDR2 (germline): SGHRS, YFSETQ. Deletions cut 0 bases from V and 5 bases from J, with 14 bases between. CDR3 DNA sequence: TGCGCCAGCAGCTTGGCCGGGTCCGGACTAACTGAAGCTTTCTTT. It specifies CASSLAGSGLTEAFF.

V usage is TRBV11-3 and J usage is TRBJ2-1; D is unclear. V lost 1 base, J lost 4 bases, and 11 bases lay in between. CDR3 length equals 15 residues. From germline, CDR1 is SGHNT and CDR2 YENEEA. CDR3 DNA: TGTGCCAGCAGCTTAGGGCGAGGTTCTTACAATGAGCAGTTCTTC. This translates into CASSLGRGSYNEQFF.

The genes are TRBV2 and TRBJ2-3, with 9 bases matching TRBD2. Germline trimming cut 3 bases from V and 2 bases from J; bases unmatched to any gene: 9. This CDR3 region has 17 residues. The germline V gene has CDR1 SNHLY and CDR2 FYNNEI. In DNA, the CDR3 is TGTGCCAGCAGTGATCTCAGCGGGGGGCCTTCCACAGATACGCAGTATTTT. As protein: CASSDLSGGPSTDTQYF.

The genes are TRBV19 and TRBJ1-3; 7 nucleotides line up with TRBD1. After removal of 5 bases from V and 2 bases from J, the junction contained 6 bases not matched to a gene. The CDR3 runs 15 residues. Germline CDR1 is LNHDA and CDR2 is SQIVND (reference sequence). The CDR3 reads CASSGLQGPGNTIYF. CDR3 bases: TGTGCCAGTAGTGGCTTACAGGGGCCTGGAAACACCATATATTTT.

The chain links TRBV6-1 to TRBJ2-5; tentative D call: TRBD1 (5 bases). The CDR3 spans 15 residues. CDR1 is MNHNS and CDR2 is SASEGT in the germline V gene. The ends were cut back, 2 bases at V and 1 base at J, with 11 bases in the middle. The CDR3 sequence is CASSERGGLQETQYF. CDR3 sequence (DNA): TGTGCCAGCAGTGAAAGGGGTGGGCTCCAAGAGACCCAGTACTTC.

Worth noting for this clone: Relative to the germline gene, one junction end is altered; a read error may explain this. Other DNA sequences in this sample translate to the same CDR3. V is TRBV6-1 and J is TRBJ2-7; D assignment may be TRBD1 or TRBD2 (5 bases each). The CDR3 length is 13 residues. Germline V CDR1 and CDR2: MNHNS, SASEGT. The DNA for the CDR3 is TGCGCCAGCAGTGGGGCCGGGACCTACGAGCAGTACTTC. This encodes CASSGAGTYEQYF.

This rearrangement joins TRBV12-5 to TRBJ1-3; D perhaps matches TRBD1 (5 bases). From germline, CDR1 is LGHNT and CDR2 FRNRAP. The V end lost 7 bases, the J end lost 7 bases, and 17 bases lay between the germline ends. The length of the CDR3 is 14 residues. The CDR3 reads CASAPGGSRNTIYF. For the CDR3, the DNA is TGTGCTAGTGCCCCGGGGGGGTCTCGGAACACCATATATTTT.

V usage is TRBV21-1 and J usage is TRBJ2-7; the D call in the table, TRBD2, was not verified against the DNA. TRBV21-1 is listed as a pseudogene. The CDR3 loop spans 12 amino acids. The chain's CDR3 is CASGWRDREQYF. In DNA form, the CDR3 reads TGTGCCAGCGGCTGGCGGGACCGCGAGCAGTACTTC.

V gene TRBV19 combines with J gene TRBJ1-2; the match to TRBD1 covers 7 bases. CDR1 and CDR2 from the germline V gene are LNHDA and SQIVND (reference sequence). V lost 8 bases, J lost 4 bases, and 4 bases stayed unmatched. The CDR3 totals 12 residues. CDR3 sequence reads: CASEGAVYGYTF. DNA of the CDR3: TGTGCCAGTGAGGGGGCAGTCTATGGCTACACCTTC.

On this clone: A junction end diverges from the germline sequence, so it may reflect a read error. The CDR3 nucleotides are TGTGCCAGCAGGTACTCTAGAAGCACAGATACGCAGTATTTT. Translation gives CASRYSRSTDTQYF. The J gene is TRBJ2-3, the V gene TRBV6-5; D gene ambiguous. This CDR3 is 14 amino acids long. CDR1 is MNHEY, CDR2 SVGAGI, per germline.

The rearrangement joins TRBV28 to TRBJ2-7; 14 nucleotides align to TRBD2. The germline gives CDR1 MDHEN, CDR2 SYDVKM. V lost 6 bases to trimming and J lost 2 bases; unmatched junction nucleotides: 6. This CDR3 has 16 residues. The CDR3, as DNA: TGTGCCAGCAGCCCAGCGGGACTAGCGGGGGCCTACGAGCAGTACTTC. Encoded protein: CASSPAGLAGAYEQYF.

The chain couples TRBV5-1 to TRBJ2-1; D is possibly TRBD2 (6 bases). V lost 4 bases to trimming and J lost 10 bases, with 12 bases between them. The CDR3 sequence is 12 residues long. Germline V lookup: CDR1 SGHRS, CDR2 YFSETQ. CDR3 amino acids: CASSQGGAEQFF. The CDR3 DNA reads TGCGCCAGCAGCCAGGGCGGGGCCGAGCAGTTCTTC.

This chain links TRBV19 with TRBJ1-6; TRBD1 might be the D (5 bases). This CDR3 contains 17 residues. Trimming took off 5 bases at V and 10 bases at J, with 24 bases between the two ends. Germline V CDR1 and CDR2: LNHDA, SQIVND (reference sequence). CDR3 residues: CASSPATNVGGESPLHF. The CDR3 nucleotides are TGTGCCAGTAGTCCTGCGACAAATGTTGGAGGGGAATCACCCCTCCACTTT.

This chain links TRBV9 with TRBJ1-2, with 10 bases aligning to TRBD1. There are 14 residues in the CDR3. Looked up from germline, CDR1 is SGDLS and CDR2 is YYNGEE. With 6 bases clipped from V and 4 bases from J, the junction kept 6 bases outside the gene matches. DNA of the CDR3: TGTGCCAGCACCGGGACAGGGGATAGCTATGGCTACACCTTC. Its translation: CASTGTGDSYGYTF.

In regard to this clone: The junction shows a germline mismatch at one end, possibly a read error. The rearrangement joins TRBV7-9 to TRBJ2-7, with TRBD1 as a possible D gene (5 bases). Germline V gene data show CDR1 as SEHNR and CDR2 as FQNEAQ (reference sequence). This CDR3 is built from 13 residues. DNA of the CDR3: TGTTCCAGCAGTGAGGACGGACACTACGAGCAGTACTTC. This encodes CSSSEDGHYEQYF.

V is TRBV19 and J is TRBJ2-7; D unresolved. CDR3 size: 13 residues. V lost 5 bases and J lost 6, with 14 bases in between. Per germline, CDR1 LNHDA and CDR2 SQIVND (reference sequence). The CDR3 loop is CASSATLEGEQYF. DNA of the CDR3: TGTGCCAGTAGTGCGACTCTAGAAGGCGAGCAGTACTTC. The full variable domain, with the rest looked up from reference TRBV19 and TRBJ2-7, is DGGITQSPKYLFRKEGQNVTLSCEQNLNHDAMYWYRQDPGQGLRLIYYSQIVNDFQKGDIAEGYSVSREKKESFPLTVTSAQKNPTAFYLCASSATLEGEQYFGPGTRLTVT.

The V gene is TRBV5-1, the J gene TRBJ2-1; 13 bases line up with TRBD2. Unmatched junction bases numbered 9, after V lost 4 bases and J lost 2 bases. Per germline, CDR1 SGHRS and CDR2 YFSETQ. The CDR3 has 18 amino acids. The CDR3 nucleotides read TGCGCCAGCAGCCAAACTAGCGGGAGGGCCGGGGCCTACAATGAGCAGTTCTTC. Its translation is CASSQTSGRAGAYNEQFF.

This clone was detected a few times. In the same sample, other DNA sequences code for this CDR3. This chain connects TRBV6-5 to TRBJ2-3, with 8 bases lining up with TRBD2. V shed 0 bases and J 0 bases; nucleotides not matched to a gene: 2. The germline CDR1 and CDR2 sequences are MNHEY and SVGAGI. The CDR3 length is 16 residues. This CDR3 is CASSYSSSGSTDTQYF. For the CDR3, the DNA is TGTGCCAGCAGTTACTCCTCTAGCGGGAGCACAGATACGCAGTATTTT.

The V gene is TRBV7-9, the J gene TRBJ2-6, with D uncertain. V shed 5 bases and J shed 0 bases, with 5 bases lying between them. CDR1 and CDR2 from the germline V gene are SEHNR and FQNEAQ (reference sequence). CDR3 length equals 14 residues. Here the CDR3 reads CASSPSSGANVLTF. The DNA of the CDR3 is TGTGCCAGCAGCCCTAGCTCTGGGGCCAACGTCCTGACTTTC.